The rows below give T cell receptor beta chains drawn from one sample of a study of T-cell memory formation after mild COVID-19. MiXCR was run by TCRdb on the 5' RACE reads, yielding one entry per CDR3 protein. Of roughly 110,000 distinct CDR3 sequences in the sample, approximately 15% were seen once. Sequenced material: PBMCs or a T cell subset sorted from them (not recorded which). The receptors originated from an adult woman who had mild COVID-19 (a few samples of this study predate the infection). Cell type and time point are not known. CDR3s include the opening cysteine and the closing phenylalanine or tryptophan. D genes are given only for firm matches. Rows may omit the clone size; those that give it use once, few, many or a size class.

size	D	V	J	DNA	CDR3
.	.	TRBV24-1	TRBJ2-1	TGTGCCACCAGTGATCAGTACGGGGCAGGGGGAGGTGAGCAGTTCTTC	CATSDQYGAGGGEQFF
.	TRBD2	TRBV4-1	TRBJ2-1	TGCGCCAGCAGCCCGACTAGCGGACCCCTGGGTGATGAGCAGTTCTTC	CASSPTSGPLGDEQFF
.	.	TRBV4-1	TRBJ2-1	TGCGCCAGCAGCCTCTCCCCTTACGGTTACAATGAGCAGTTCTTC	CASSLSPYGYNEQFF
few	.	TRBV7-8	TRBJ2-7	TGTGCCAGCAGCTTAGTCGGGGGCTCCTACGAGCAGTACTTC	CASSLVGGSYEQYF
few	.	TRBV7-7	TRBJ2-1	TGTGCCAGCAGCTTAGGGGATGGGGAACCGTACAATGAGCAGTTCTTC	CASSLGDGEPYNEQFF
.	.	TRBV27	TRBJ2-7	TGTGCCAGCAGTTTACGGGACGGCAACTACGAGCAGTACTTC	CASSLRDGNYEQYF
.	.	TRBV11-2	TRBJ2-7	TGTGCCAGCAGCTTCGCAGTGGAACAGGGCTACGAGCAGTACTTC	CASSFAVEQGYEQYF
few	TRBD1	TRBV7-6	TRBJ1-1	TGTGCCAGCAGCTTAGGGGGGGGACAGGGGAACACTGAAGCTTTCTTT	CASSLGGGQGNTEAFF
.	TRBD2	TRBV5-1	TRBJ2-3	TGCGCCAGCGGGGGGACTAGCGGGGGTCTCTTCACAGATACGCAGTATTTT	CASGGTSGGLFTDTQYF
.	TRBD2	TRBV29-1	TRBJ2-7	TGCAGCGTTGAAATCGCGGGGGAAAGCTCCTACGAGCAGTACTTC	CSVEIAGESSYEQYF
.	TRBD1	TRBV27	TRBJ2-1	TGTGCCAGCAGTTTATCGACAGGGGGTTATGACAATGAGCAGTTCTTC	CASSLSTGGYDNEQFF
.	.	TRBV5-1	TRBJ2-3	TGCGCCAGCAGCTTCCGGGACTTGAAGGGAGATACGCAGTATTTT	CASSFRDLKGDTQYF
few	TRBD1	TRBV7-8	TRBJ1-4	TGTGCCAGCAGCTGGGCCGTGGGACAGTCTAATGAAAAACTGTTTTTT	CASSWAVGQSNEKLFF